This passage covers 30 T cell receptor beta chains from one sample sequenced in a study of blood T cell repertoires in COVID-19. Assay: immunoSEQ multiplex PCR; the TCRdb copy retains only in-frame clones and omits some. The table has about 150,000 clones, 80% to 90% seen once. Sequencing was done on a sample of peripheral blood. Every receptor here comes from a man in his 70s with acute or convalescent COVID-19.

This clone was counted a single time. The chain uses TRBV9 and TRBJ2-3; a weak D match, TRBD1 (6 bases). CDR1 is SGDLS, CDR2 YYNGEE, per germline. V lost 3 bases and J 4 bases, leaving 12 bases between the germline ends. This CDR3 contains 14 residues. The CDR3 DNA reads as TGTGCCAGCAGCGCCCTACAGGGACCAGATACGCAGTATTTT. It is translated as CASSALQGPDTQYF.

V usage is TRBV12-3 or TRBV12-4 and J usage is TRBJ1-6, with D maybe TRBD1 (6 bases). Trimming took 1 base from V and 12 from J, leaving 10 bases between them. The CDR3 loop spans 13 amino acids. The CDR3 DNA reads TGTGCCAGCAGTTTAGACAGGGCCGTACCCCTCCACTTT. Translating gives CASSLDRAVPLHF.

V and J are TRBV7-8 and TRBJ2-1, with 8 bases matching TRBD2. The germline V gene encodes CDR1 SGHVS and CDR2 FQNEAQ. V shed 5 bases and J 10 bases; nucleotides not matched to a gene: 4. This CDR3 spans 12 amino acids. CDR3 loop: CASSPRTSEQFF. CDR3 nucleotide sequence: TGTGCCAGCAGCCCAAGGACTAGCGAGCAGTTCTTC.

The chain combines TRBV5-1 with TRBJ1-1; TRBD1 matches at 7 bases. Germline V CDR1 and CDR2: SGHRS, YFSETQ. V lost 3 bases and J lost 1; bases outside the gene matches: 3. This CDR3 is built from 14 residues. The DNA of the CDR3 is TGCGCCAGCAGCTCGGGACAGAAGAACACTGAAGCTTTCTTT. This encodes CASSSGQKNTEAFF.

V and J are TRBV5-8 and TRBJ2-3; D remains unclear. V was clipped by 4 bases and J by 1 base, with 10 bases between them. CDR1 SGHTS and CDR2 YDEGEE come from the germline V gene. The CDR3 loop spans 14 amino acids. DNA of the CDR3: TGTGCCAGCAGCCCCGTACGGGGCACAGATACGCAGTATTTT. It codes for CASSPVRGTDTQYF.

V and J are TRBV5-6 and TRBJ2-7, with D perhaps TRBD1 or TRBD2 (5 bases each). Trimming shortened V by 4 bases and J by 9 bases, and 14 bases separated the two germline ends. The CDR3 totals 12 residues. CDR1 is SGHDT and CDR2 is YYEEEE in the germline V gene. The CDR3 sequence is CASSMGRGVQYF. The CDR3 region has the DNA TGTGCCAGCAGCATGGGACGGGGTGTGCAGTACTTC.

This clone was detected once. An end of the junction differs from the germline gene, which may be a read error. The chain combines TRBV7-7 with TRBJ2-1, with TRBD2 identical over 13 bases. Germline loops: CDR1 SSHAT, CDR2 FNYEAQ (reference sequence). The CDR3 is made up of 15 amino acids. The CDR3 sequence: CASSLGLAGVYEQFF. The DNA for the CDR3 is TGTGCTAGCAGCTTAGGACTAGCGGGAGTTTATGAGCAGTTCTTC.

J is TRBJ2-1 and V is TRBV7-3; 8 positions match TRBD2. Germline CDR1 and CDR2: SGHTA and FQGTGA. CDR3 length: 15 residues. V shed 5 bases and J 7 bases; nucleotides not matched to a gene: 10. CDR3 coding DNA: TGTGCCAGCAGCCCGAGCGGGAGACCGGGGAATGAGCAGTTCTTC. Translating gives CASSPSGRPGNEQFF.

The rearrangement links TRBV6-6 to TRBJ2-5, with a possible D match to TRBD2 (7 bases). The CDR3 spans 13 residues. Germline CDR1 and CDR2: MNHNY and SVGAGI (reference sequence). V was pared by 6 bases and J by 4 bases, with 12 bases between. The CDR3 sequence is CASRIGGGETQYF. The CDR3 DNA is TGTGCCAGCAGGATAGGGGGGGGAGAGACCCAGTACTTC.

The chain has TRBV5-6 and TRBJ2-4; TRBD2 aligns across 14 bases. This CDR3 region has 17 residues. Trimming at V came to 4 bases and at J to 4 bases, leaving 7 bases not matched to a gene. Germline V CDR1 and CDR2: SGHDT, YYEEEE. This chain's CDR3 is CASSPRLAGGHKNIQYF. The CDR3 DNA reads as TGTGCCAGCAGCCCGAGACTAGCGGGAGGGCATAAAAACATTCAGTACTTC.

This rearrangement joins TRBV7-9 to TRBJ1-1; D is ambiguous. V was cut by 1 base and J by 1 base, with 10 bases left in between. CDR1 and CDR2 from the germline V gene are SEHNR and FQNEAQ (reference sequence). The CDR3 has 15 residues. CDR3 DNA sequence: TGTGCCAGCAGCTTAGGCCAGGCGACGAACACTGAAGCTTTCTTT. Translating gives CASSLGQATNTEAFF.

CDR3 residues: CASSPGASGTEAFF. The CDR3 DNA reads as TGCGCCAGCAGCCCAGGGGCCTCTGGGACTGAAGCTTTCTTT. The V call is TRBV5-1, the J call TRBJ1-1, with D maybe TRBD1 (6 bases). Trimming left V 4 bases short and J 5 bases short, with 15 bases between. Germline values: CDR1 SGHRS, CDR2 YFSETQ. The CDR3 covers 14 residues.

This chain joins TRBV7-6 and TRBJ1-3; D gene unclear. Germline assignment: CDR1 SGHVS and CDR2 FNYEAQ. Trimming took 5 bases from V and 0 from J, leaving 11 bases between them. This CDR3 region has 15 residues. The CDR3 here is CASSHGRSSGNTIYF. The DNA for the CDR3 is TGTGCCAGCAGCCATGGGCGTAGCTCTGGAAACACCATATATTTT.

The V gene is TRBV21-1, the J gene TRBJ1-1; the table's TRBD1 call for D was not verified on the DNA. TRBV21-1 is a listed pseudogene. The CDR3 consists of 16 residues. CDR3: CASSKVGNRELTEAFF. The CDR3 coding sequence is TGTGCCAGCAGCAAAGTAGGGAACAGGGAGTTGACTGAAGCTTTCTTT.

This clone has a single count. The chain combines TRBV20-1 with TRBJ1-5; D is ambiguous. The CDR3 has 11 residues. The V end lost 2 bases, the J end lost 6 bases, and 5 bases lay between the germline ends. In germline, CDR1 is DFQATT, CDR2 SNEGSKA (reference sequence). CDR3 protein: CSARSGQPQHF. The CDR3 nucleotides are TGCAGTGCTAGAAGCGGTCAGCCCCAGCATTTT.

This clone appeared a single time. The J gene is TRBJ2-2, the V gene TRBV5-1; TRBD1 might be the D (6 bases). Germline values: CDR1 SGHRS, CDR2 YFSETQ. CDR3 length: 15 residues. Between the trimmed V and J ends, which lost 6 bases and 0 bases, there was a span of 12 bases. The CDR3 nucleotides are TGCGCCAGCAACTCTGGACAGCCGAACACCGGGGAGCTGTTTTTT. This sequence encodes CASNSGQPNTGELFF.

The chain joins TRBV5-6 to TRBJ2-2, with a weak D call TRBD1 (5 bases). Germline CDR1 reads SGHDT; CDR2 reads YYEEEE. CDR3 size: 16 residues. Trimming removed 1 base from V and 6 bases from J, with 16 bases in between. The CDR3 sequence is CASSLQGAIIAGELFF. CDR3 nucleotide sequence: TGTGCCAGCAGCTTGCAAGGGGCTATTATCGCCGGGGAGCTGTTTTTT.

This clone was recorded only once. V is TRBV21-1 and J is TRBJ2-3; the table assigns TRBD2, which was not confirmed against the DNA. TRBV21-1 is marked as a pseudogene. The CDR3 extends over 18 amino acids. CDR3 in DNA: TGTGCCAGCAGCAAAAAGTCTAGGACTATCCTCTTCACAGATACGCAGTATTTT. Translation: CASSKKSRTILFTDTQYF.

V usage is TRBV6-6 and J usage is TRBJ2-1, with 11 bases lining up with TRBD2. CDR1 and CDR2 (germline): MNHNY, SVGAGI (reference sequence). V was clipped by 7 bases and J by 9 bases; unmatched bases: 8. This CDR3 contains 14 residues. The CDR3 DNA is TGTGCCAGCAAAACCACTAGCGGGAGTGGTGAGCAGTTCTTC. This encodes CASKTTSGSGEQFF.

The J gene is TRBJ1-6, the V gene TRBV6-2 or TRBV6-3, with D unclear. CDR3 size: 16 residues. V dropped 2 bases and J dropped 2 bases, with 10 bases sitting between them. CDR1 MNHEY and CDR2 SVGEGT come from the germline V gene. CDR3 DNA: TGTGCCAGCAGTTACGGAGGTGTGCCCTATAATTCACCCCTCCACTTT. Translating it yields CASSYGGVPYNSPLHF.

V gene TRBV5-8 combines with J gene TRBJ2-2; 8 bases agree with TRBD2. Trimming removed 1 base from V and 5 bases from J; junction bases left unmatched: 4. Germline V lookup: CDR1 SGHTS, CDR2 YDEGEE. This CDR3 is built from 15 residues. The CDR3 sequence is CASSLSGRGTGELFF. As DNA, the CDR3 is TGTGCCAGCAGCTTGAGCGGGAGAGGGACCGGGGAGCTGTTTTTT.

The chain joins TRBV15 to TRBJ2-2; no reliable D call. V lost 0 bases, J lost 1 base, and 3 bases lay in between. This CDR3 is 14 amino acids long. Germline V lookup: CDR1 LNHNV, CDR2 YYDKDF (reference sequence). CDR3 DNA: TGTGCCACCAGCAGAGATCTGAACACCGGGGAGCTGTTTTTT. Translated, it gives CATSRDLNTGELFF.

This clone was seen a handful of times. This chain links TRBV4-3 with TRBJ2-3, with 9 positions matching TRBD2. Per germline, CDR1 LGHNA and CDR2 YSLEER. Germline trimming cut 6 bases from V and 2 bases from J; bases unmatched to any gene: 6. CDR3 length: 15 amino acids. CDR3 sequence (DNA): TGCGCCAGCAGTCCGGGACTAGCTGACACAGATACGCAGTATTTT. Translation: CASSPGLADTDTQYF.

The V and J genes are TRBV7-9 and TRBJ1-5, with 10 bases matching TRBD1. Per the germline V gene, CDR1 is SEHNR and CDR2 is FQNEAQ (reference sequence). Losses at the gene ends were 5 bases for V and 6 bases for J; bases not matched to a gene: 22. The length of the CDR3 is 20 residues. CDR3 residues: CASSRRAAGQGSPMGQPQHF. CDR3 DNA: TGTGCCAGCAGCAGAAGAGCCGCGGGACAGGGGTCCCCAATGGGTCAGCCCCAGCATTTT.

The chain is built from TRBV28 and TRBJ1-2; D not certain. Germline assignment: CDR1 MDHEN and CDR2 SYDVKM. The ends were cut back, 6 bases at V and 6 bases at J, with 17 bases in the middle. CDR3 length: 14 amino acids. In DNA, the CDR3 is TGTGCCAGCAGCCAAGGCGGATTCGGAGATGGCTACACCTTC. It specifies CASSQGGFGDGYTF.

This chain links TRBV7-2 with TRBJ2-3, with 11 nucleotides matching TRBD2. Germline V CDR1 and CDR2: SGHTA, FQGNSA. J gave up 2 bases and V 6 bases, and 7 bases lay outside the gene matches. The length of the CDR3 is 16 residues. CDR3 sequence reads: CASRLLAGVPTDTQYF. CDR3 nucleotides: TGTGCCAGCAGACTACTAGCGGGAGTTCCCACAGATACGCAGTATTTT.

The V call is TRBV5-6, the J call TRBJ2-5, with TRBD2 matching over 10 bases. With 1 base clipped from V and 5 bases from J, the junction kept 11 bases outside the gene matches. Germline CDR1 reads SGHDT; CDR2 reads YYEEEE. This CDR3 has 17 residues. DNA of the CDR3: TGTGCCAGCAGCTTGTCTTCGCTAGCGGGAGTTGCCGAGACCCAGTACTTC. The encoded protein is CASSLSSLAGVAETQYF.

The V and J genes are TRBV4-2 and TRBJ2-4, with D uncertain. This CDR3 has 12 amino acids. The V end was cut by 4 bases, the J end by 7 bases, with 8 bases between. Looked up from germline, CDR1 is LGHNA and CDR2 is YNFKEQ. CDR3 sequence reads: CASSPGLNIQYF. DNA for the CDR3: TGTGCCAGCAGCCCTGGGCTCAACATTCAGTACTTC.

The J gene is TRBJ1-5, the V gene TRBV6-1, with D unclear. Germline CDR1 reads MNHNS; CDR2 reads SASEGT. V shed 1 base and J shed 3 bases, with 10 bases lying between them. The length of the CDR3 is 15 residues. The CDR3 nucleotides are TGTGCCAGCAGTGAAGGGAGAGGCCCCAATCAGCCCCAGCATTTT. Its protein product is CASSEGRGPNQPQHF.

CDR3 residues: CASIHLNTEAFF. The CDR3 nucleotides read TGTGCCAGCATACATTTGAACACTGAAGCTTTCTTT. V usage is TRBV2 and J usage is TRBJ1-1; no definite D call. The CDR3 totals 12 residues. Per germline, CDR1 SNHLY and CDR2 FYNNEI. V was clipped by 7 bases and J by 0 bases, with 6 bases between them.